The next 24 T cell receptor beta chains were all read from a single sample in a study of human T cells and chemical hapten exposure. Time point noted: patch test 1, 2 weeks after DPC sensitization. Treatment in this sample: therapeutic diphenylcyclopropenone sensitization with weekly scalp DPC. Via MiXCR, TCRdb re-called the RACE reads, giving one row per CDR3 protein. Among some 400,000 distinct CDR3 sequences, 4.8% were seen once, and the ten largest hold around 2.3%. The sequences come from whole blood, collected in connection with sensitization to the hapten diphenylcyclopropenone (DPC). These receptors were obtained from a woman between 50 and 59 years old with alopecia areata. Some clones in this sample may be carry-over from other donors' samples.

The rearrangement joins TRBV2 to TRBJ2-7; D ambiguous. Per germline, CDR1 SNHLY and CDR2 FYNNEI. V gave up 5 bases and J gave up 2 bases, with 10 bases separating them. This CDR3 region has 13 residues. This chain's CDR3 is CASSTERTYEQYF. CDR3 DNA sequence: TGTGCCAGCAGTACGGAGAGAACCTACGAGCAGTACTTC.

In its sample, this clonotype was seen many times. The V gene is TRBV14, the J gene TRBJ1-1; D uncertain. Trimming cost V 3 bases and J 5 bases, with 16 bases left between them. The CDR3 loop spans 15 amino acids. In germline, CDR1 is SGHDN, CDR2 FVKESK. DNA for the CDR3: TGTGCCAGCAGCCACCCGTCCCTTGAGGGAACTGAAGCTTTCTTT. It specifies CASSHPSLEGTEAFF. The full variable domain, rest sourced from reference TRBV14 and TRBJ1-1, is EAGVTQFPSHSVIEKGQTVTLRCDPISGHDNLYWYRRVMGKEIKFLLHFVKESKQDESGMPNNRFLAERTGGTYSTLKVQPAELEDSGVYFCASSHPSLEGTEAFFGQGTRLTVV.

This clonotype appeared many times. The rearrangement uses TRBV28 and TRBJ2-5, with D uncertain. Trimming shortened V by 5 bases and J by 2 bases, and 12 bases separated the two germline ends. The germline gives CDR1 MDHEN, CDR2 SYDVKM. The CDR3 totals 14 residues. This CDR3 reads CASSRSLSQETQYF. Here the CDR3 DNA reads TGTGCCAGCAGTCGGTCCCTGTCTCAAGAGACCCAGTACTTC.

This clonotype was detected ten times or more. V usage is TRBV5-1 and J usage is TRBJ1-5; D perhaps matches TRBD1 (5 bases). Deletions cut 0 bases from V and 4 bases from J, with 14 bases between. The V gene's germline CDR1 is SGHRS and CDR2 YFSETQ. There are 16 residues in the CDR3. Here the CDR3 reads CASSLAAGGSNQPQHF. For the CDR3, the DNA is TGCGCCAGCAGCTTGGCTGCGGGGGGAAGTAATCAGCCCCAGCATTTT.

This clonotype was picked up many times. The CDR3 DNA sequence: TGCAGCGTTGAAGGCAGGTCTGGCTACACCTTC. Residues: CSVEGRSGYTF. J is TRBJ1-2 and V is TRBV29-1; D is undetermined. This CDR3 is built from 11 residues. V lost 1 base to trimming and J lost 7 bases, with 7 bases between them. The germline V gene encodes CDR1 SQVTM and CDR2 ANQGSEA. Filled out from reference TRBV29-1 and TRBJ1-2, the complete variable domain reads SAVISQKPSRDICQRGTSLTIQCQVDSQVTMMFWYRQQPGQSLTLIATANQGSEATYESGFVIDKFPISRPNLTFSTLTVSNMSPEDSSIYLCSVEGRSGYTFGSGTRLTVV.

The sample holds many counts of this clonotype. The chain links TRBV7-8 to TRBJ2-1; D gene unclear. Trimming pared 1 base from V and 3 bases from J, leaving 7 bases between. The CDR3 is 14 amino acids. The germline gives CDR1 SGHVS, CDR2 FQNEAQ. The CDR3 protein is CASSLGPGYNEQFF. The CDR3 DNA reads TGTGCCAGCAGCTTAGGGCCGGGCTACAATGAGCAGTTCTTC.

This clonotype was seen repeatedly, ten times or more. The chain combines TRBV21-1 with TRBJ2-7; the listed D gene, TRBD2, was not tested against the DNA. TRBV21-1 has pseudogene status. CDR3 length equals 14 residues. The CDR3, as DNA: TGTGCCAGCAGCGCTGAGCGGGAGAGGGACGAGCAGTACTTC. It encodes CASSAERERDEQYF.

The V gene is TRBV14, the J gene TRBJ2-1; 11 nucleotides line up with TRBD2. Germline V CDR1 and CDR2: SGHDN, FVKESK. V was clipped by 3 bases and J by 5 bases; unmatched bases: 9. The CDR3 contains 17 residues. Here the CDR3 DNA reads TGTGCCAGCAGCCATCACTGGACTAGCGGGCCAGACAATGAGCAGTTCTTC. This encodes CASSHHWTSGPDNEQFF. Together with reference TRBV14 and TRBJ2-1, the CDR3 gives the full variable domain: EAGVTQFPSHSVIEKGQTVTLRCDPISGHDNLYWYRRVMGKEIKFLLHFVKESKQDESGMPNNRFLAERTGGTYSTLKVQPAELEDSGVYFCASSHHWTSGPDNEQFFGPGTRLTVL.

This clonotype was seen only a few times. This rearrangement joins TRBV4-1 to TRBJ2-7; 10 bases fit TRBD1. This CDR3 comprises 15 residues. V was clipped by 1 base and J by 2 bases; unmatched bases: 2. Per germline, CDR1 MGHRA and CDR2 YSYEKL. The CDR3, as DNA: TGCGCCAGCAGCCAAGGGGACAGGGGTACCTACGAGCAGTACTTC. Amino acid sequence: CASSQGDRGTYEQYF.

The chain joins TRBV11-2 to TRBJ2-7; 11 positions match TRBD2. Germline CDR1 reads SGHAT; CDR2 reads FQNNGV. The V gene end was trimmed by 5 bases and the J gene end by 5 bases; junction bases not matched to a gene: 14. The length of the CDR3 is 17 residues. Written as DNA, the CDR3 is TGTGCCAGCAGCCGTTCGGGCTCGACTAGCGGGACTCACGAGCAGTACTTC. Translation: CASSRSGSTSGTHEQYF.

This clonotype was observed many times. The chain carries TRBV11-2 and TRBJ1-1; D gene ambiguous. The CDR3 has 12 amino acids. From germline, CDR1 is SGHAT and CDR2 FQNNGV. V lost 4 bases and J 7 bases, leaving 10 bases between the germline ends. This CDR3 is CASSSTGSEAFF. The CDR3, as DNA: TGTGCCAGCAGCTCAACCGGGAGTGAAGCTTTCTTT.

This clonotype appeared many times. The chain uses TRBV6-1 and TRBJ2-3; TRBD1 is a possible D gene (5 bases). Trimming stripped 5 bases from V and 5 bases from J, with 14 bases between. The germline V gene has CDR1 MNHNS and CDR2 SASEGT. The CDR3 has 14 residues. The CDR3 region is CASSPDGQGDTQYF. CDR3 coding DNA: TGTGCCAGCAGTCCTGATGGTCAGGGAGATACGCAGTATTTT.

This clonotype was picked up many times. This CDR3 reads CASSSRGGRETQYF. CDR3 coding DNA: TGTGCCAGCAGTAGCCGCGGGGGCCGAGAGACCCAGTACTTC. The V gene is TRBV6-5, the J gene TRBJ2-5; perhaps TRBD2 as D (7 bases). The V and J ends lost 5 bases and 4 bases respectively, with 14 bases between them. In germline, CDR1 is MNHEY, CDR2 SVGAGI. The CDR3 runs to 14 residues.

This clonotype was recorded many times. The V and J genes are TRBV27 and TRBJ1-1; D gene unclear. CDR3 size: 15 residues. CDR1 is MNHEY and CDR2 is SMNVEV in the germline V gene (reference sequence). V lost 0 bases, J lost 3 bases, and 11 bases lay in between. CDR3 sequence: CASSLSEGLDTEAFF. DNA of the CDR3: TGTGCCAGCAGTTTATCAGAGGGCCTGGACACTGAAGCTTTCTTT.

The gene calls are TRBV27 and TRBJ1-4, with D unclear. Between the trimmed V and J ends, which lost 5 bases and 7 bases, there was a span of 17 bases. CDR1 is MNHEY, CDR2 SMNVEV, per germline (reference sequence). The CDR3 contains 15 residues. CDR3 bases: TGTGCCAGCAGTCCCCGTGGCTCGGGGAGTGAAAAACTGTTTTTT. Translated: CASSPRGSGSEKLFF.

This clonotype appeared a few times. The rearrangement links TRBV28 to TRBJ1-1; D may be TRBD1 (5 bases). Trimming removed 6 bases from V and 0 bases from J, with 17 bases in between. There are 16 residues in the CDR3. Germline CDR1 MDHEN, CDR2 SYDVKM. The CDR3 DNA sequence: TGTGCCAGCAGCGGAGGGGCAGGCCCCATGAACACTGAAGCTTTCTTT. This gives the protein CASSGGAGPMNTEAFF.

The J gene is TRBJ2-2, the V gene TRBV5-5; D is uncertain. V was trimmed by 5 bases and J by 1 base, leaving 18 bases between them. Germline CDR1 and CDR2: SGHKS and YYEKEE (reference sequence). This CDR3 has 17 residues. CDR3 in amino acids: CASSSLTAALNTGELFF. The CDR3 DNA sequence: TGTGCCAGCAGTTCGCTAACGGCCGCCTTGAACACCGGGGAGCTGTTTTTT.

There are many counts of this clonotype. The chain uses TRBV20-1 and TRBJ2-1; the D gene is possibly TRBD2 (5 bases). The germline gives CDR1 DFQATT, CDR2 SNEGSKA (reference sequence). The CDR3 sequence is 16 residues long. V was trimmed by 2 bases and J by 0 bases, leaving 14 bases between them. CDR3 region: CSARPQDWYSYNEQFF. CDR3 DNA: TGCAGTGCTAGACCCCAGGACTGGTACTCCTACAATGAGCAGTTCTTC.

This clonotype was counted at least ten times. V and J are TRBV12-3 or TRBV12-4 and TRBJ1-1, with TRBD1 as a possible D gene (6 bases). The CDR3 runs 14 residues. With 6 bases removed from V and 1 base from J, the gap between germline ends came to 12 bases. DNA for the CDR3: TGTGCCAGCAGCCCTCACAGGGAGAACACTGAAGCTTTCTTT. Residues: CASSPHRENTEAFF.

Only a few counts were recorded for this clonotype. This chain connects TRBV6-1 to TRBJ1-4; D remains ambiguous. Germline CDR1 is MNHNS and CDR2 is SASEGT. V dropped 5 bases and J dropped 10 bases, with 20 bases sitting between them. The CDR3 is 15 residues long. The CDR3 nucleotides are TGTGCCAGCAGTTCCCGACGGACGTTGGAGGGAAAACTGTTTTTT. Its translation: CASSSRRTLEGKLFF.

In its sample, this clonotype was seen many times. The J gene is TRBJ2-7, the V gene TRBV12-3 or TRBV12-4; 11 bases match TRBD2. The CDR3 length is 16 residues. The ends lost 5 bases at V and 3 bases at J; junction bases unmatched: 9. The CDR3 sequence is CASSPGTSGKIYEQYF. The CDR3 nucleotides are TGTGCCAGCAGTCCCGGGACTAGCGGTAAGATCTACGAGCAGTACTTC.

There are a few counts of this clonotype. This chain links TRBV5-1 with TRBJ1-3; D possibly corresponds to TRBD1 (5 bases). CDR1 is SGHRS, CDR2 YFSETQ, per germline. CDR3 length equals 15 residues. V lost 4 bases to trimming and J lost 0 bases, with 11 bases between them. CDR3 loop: CASSPGRISGNTIYF. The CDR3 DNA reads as TGCGCCAGCAGCCCGGGACGGATCTCTGGAAACACCATATATTTT.

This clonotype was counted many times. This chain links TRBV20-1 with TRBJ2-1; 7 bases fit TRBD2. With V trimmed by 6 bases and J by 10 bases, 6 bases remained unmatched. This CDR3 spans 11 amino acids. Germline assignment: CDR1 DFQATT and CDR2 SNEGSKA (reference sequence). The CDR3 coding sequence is TGCAGTGCAAAGGGAGGGTTGGAGCAGTTCTTC. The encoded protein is CSAKGGLEQFF.

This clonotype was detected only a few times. The CDR3 region is CASSLRRQAGEKLFF. The CDR3 DNA is TGTGCCAGCAGTTTACGCCGACAGGCTGGGGAAAAACTGTTTTTT. The gene calls are TRBV27 and TRBJ1-4; TRBD1 might be the D (6 bases). Looked up from germline, CDR1 is MNHEY and CDR2 is SMNVEV (reference sequence). CDR3 size: 15 residues. V shed 2 bases and J shed 8 bases, with 15 bases lying between them. The complete variable domain, with remaining parts taken from reference TRBV27 and TRBJ1-4, reads EAQVTQNPRYLITVTGKKLTVTCSQNMNHEYMSWYRQDPGLGLRQIYYSMNVEVTDKGDVPEGYKVSRKEKRNFPLILESPSPNQTSLYFCASSLRRQAGEKLFFGSGTQLSVL.